This T cell receptor beta chain was captured in a study of T cells expressing NK-cell markers. Overall study: HCMV serostatus: most of the eight sequenced donors positive, one negative.

A remark on this clonotype: Its target is unknown.

Regarding the study as a whole: Researchers report these clonotypes also headed the CD3+CD56-NKG2C+ fraction in several donors. Certain NKG2C+ T cell clones were expanded, and their HCMV specificity remained unclear.

5'RACE template switching built TCR beta cDNA with unique molecular identifiers. TCRdb re-called the 5' RACE reads; every CDR3 protein appears as one record, without DNA. The sample totals fewer than 400,000 distinct CDR3 sequences. Germline V gene lookup returns CDR1 LGHDT and CDR2 YNNKEL (reference sequence). The CDR3 loop spans 15 amino acids. The TCR sequence derives from a woman in her 50s in good health. This rearrangement joins TRBV3-1 to TRBJ2-1; TCRdb returns TRBD2, unconfirmable since there is no DNA. The sample comprised blood T cells: a sorted CD56 or NKG2C T cell subset, CD4+ or CD8+ T cells, or bulk PBMC T cells (not recorded which). CDR3 protein: CASSQDARGANEQFF.